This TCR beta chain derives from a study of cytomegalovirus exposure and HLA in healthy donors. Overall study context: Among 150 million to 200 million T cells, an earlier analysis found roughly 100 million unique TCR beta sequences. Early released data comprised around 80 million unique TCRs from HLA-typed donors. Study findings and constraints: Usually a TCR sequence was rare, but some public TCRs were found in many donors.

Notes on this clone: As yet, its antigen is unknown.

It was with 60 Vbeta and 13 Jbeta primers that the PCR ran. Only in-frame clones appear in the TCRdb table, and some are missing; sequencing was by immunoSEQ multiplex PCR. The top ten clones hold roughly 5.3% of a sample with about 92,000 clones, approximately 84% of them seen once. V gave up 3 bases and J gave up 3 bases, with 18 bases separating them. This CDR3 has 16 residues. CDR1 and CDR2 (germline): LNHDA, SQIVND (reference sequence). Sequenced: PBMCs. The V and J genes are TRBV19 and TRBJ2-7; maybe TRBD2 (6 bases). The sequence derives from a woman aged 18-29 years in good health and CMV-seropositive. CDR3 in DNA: TGTGCCAGTAGTATTAAACTGGACTGGGAGGACTACGAGCAGTACTTC. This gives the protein CASSIKLDWEDYEQYF.